These 11 T cell receptor beta chains were all obtained from the same sample, sequenced in a study of graft-versus-host responses after intestinal transplantation. Only in-frame clones appear in the TCRdb table, and some are missing; sequencing was by immunoSEQ multiplex PCR. The sample contains about 120,000 clones, 85% to 95% of which appear only once. Their specific antigens are unknown. The specimen comprised unstimulated CD4+ T cells sorted from spleen or lymph node cells, sampled before intestinal transplant. The receptors derive from a human donor who received an intestinal transplant.

The gene calls are TRBV2 and TRBJ2-6; 8 nucleotides match TRBD1. The CDR3 extends over 16 amino acids. The V and J ends lost 6 bases and 1 base, in that order; junction bases with no gene match: 5. Germline-derived CDR1 and CDR2 are SNHLY and FYNNEI. CDR3 sequence reads: CASSGQGHSGANVLTF. CDR3 DNA: TGTGCCAGCAGCGGACAGGGCCATTCTGGGGCCAACGTCCTGACTTTC.

The CDR3 region has the DNA TGTGCCAGCAGCTTAGTGGGTGGTACAGGGAACTACGAGCAGTACTTC. Amino acid sequence: CASSLVGGTGNYEQYF. This rearrangement joins TRBV11-2 to TRBJ2-7; maybe TRBD1 (6 bases). Germline V CDR1 and CDR2: SGHAT, FQNNGV. V was shortened by 1 base and J by 3 bases, with 16 bases between the two germline ends. This CDR3 has 16 residues. The whole variable domain, filled in from reference TRBV11-2 and TRBJ2-7, reads EAGVAQSPRYKIIEKRQSVAFWCNPISGHATLYWYQQILGQGPKLLIQFQNNGVVDDSQLPKDRFSAERLKGVDSTLKIQPAKLEDSAVYLCASSLVGGTGNYEQYFGPGTRLTVT.

A note on this clone: One junction end does not reproduce the germline sequence, and a read error may be involved. This chain connects TRBV7-7 to TRBJ2-2; 12 nucleotides align to TRBD2. This CDR3 has 18 residues. Germline V gene sequence: CDR1 SSHAT, CDR2 FNYEAQ (reference sequence). CDR3 in DNA: TGTGCTAGCAGCTTAGAAGCTAGCGGGAGGGATAACACCGGGGAGCTGTTTTTT. Its protein product is CASSLEASGRDNTGELFF.

The rearrangement links TRBV9 to TRBJ1-2; D is uncertain. Trimming removed 4 bases at V and 4 bases at J, with 20 bases between. The CDR3 runs 16 residues. Germline V gene sequence: CDR1 SGDLS, CDR2 YYNGEE. This CDR3 reads CASSTRFGESVYGYTF. The CDR3 nucleotides are TGTGCCAGCAGCACCCGTTTTGGTGAAAGCGTCTATGGCTACACCTTC.

This clone was found a few times. This chain connects TRBV5-1 to TRBJ2-1; D unclear. V lost 3 bases, J lost 5 bases, and 15 bases lay in between. CDR3 length: 15 residues. Germline V gene sequence: CDR1 SGHRS, CDR2 YFSETQ. CDR3 sequence: CASSSRRPLNNEQFF. The CDR3 coding sequence is TGCGCCAGCAGCTCTCGGCGGCCCCTTAACAATGAGCAGTTCTTC.

This sequence joins TRBV7-8 and TRBJ2-7; D might be TRBD1 (6 bases). Looked up from germline, CDR1 is SGHVS and CDR2 is FQNEAQ. Trimming shortened V by 3 bases and J by 9 bases, and 15 bases separated the two germline ends. The CDR3 spans 13 residues. CDR3 nucleotide sequence: TGTGCCAGCAGCTTGGACAGAAGTAGCTGGCAGTACTTC. It yields the protein CASSLDRSSWQYF.

The chain joins TRBV9 to TRBJ1-5; D remains ambiguous. CDR3 length: 14 residues. Germline values: CDR1 SGDLS, CDR2 YYNGEE. Deletions cut 3 bases from V and 1 base from J, with 8 bases between. The CDR3 is CASSGRESNQPQHF. The CDR3 region has the DNA TGTGCCAGCAGCGGTAGGGAGAGCAATCAGCCCCAGCATTTT. Together with reference TRBV9 and TRBJ1-5, the CDR3 gives the full variable domain: DSGVTQTPKHLITATGQRVTLRCSPRSGDLSVYWYQQSLDQGLQFLIQYYNGEERAKGNILERFSAQQFPDLHSELNLSSLELGDSALYFCASSGRESNQPQHFGDGTRLSIL.

This clone has a single count. The J gene is TRBJ2-7, the V gene TRBV28, with D possibly called TRBD1 or TRBD2 (5 bases each). Germline CDR1 and CDR2: MDHEN and SYDVKM. The CDR3 runs 15 residues. V shed 4 bases and J shed 2 bases, with 15 bases lying between them. In DNA, the CDR3 is TGTGCCAGCAGTTCGGACGGGACGGGTACCTACGAGCAGTACTTC. As protein: CASSSDGTGTYEQYF.

In nucleotides, the CDR3 is TGTGCCAGCAGTTACTCCGGGGGGAGGAAAGAGACCCAGTACTTC. The encoded protein is CASSYSGGRKETQYF. V usage is TRBV28 and J usage is TRBJ2-5; 7 nucleotides agree with TRBD2. Germline V gene sequence: CDR1 MDHEN, CDR2 SYDVKM. Losses at the gene ends were 4 bases for V and 3 bases for J; bases not matched to a gene: 8. CDR3 size: 15 residues.

The V gene is TRBV9, the J gene TRBJ1-4, with D uncertain. Germline V gives CDR1 SGDLS, CDR2 YYNGEE. Trimming stripped 4 bases from V and 4 bases from J, with 14 bases between. The CDR3 spans 15 residues. CDR3 region: CASSLGSGLNEKLFF. The CDR3 DNA follows: TGTGCCAGCAGCCTAGGGAGTGGACTTAATGAAAAACTGTTTTTT.

This chain links TRBV11-3 with TRBJ2-7; tentatively, D is TRBD2 (6 bases). V lost 0 bases and J 7 bases, leaving 10 bases between the germline ends. CDR1 SGHNT and CDR2 YENEEA come from the germline V gene. This CDR3 contains 13 residues. CDR3: CASSLDGGLEQYF. The CDR3 DNA sequence: TGTGCCAGCAGCTTAGATGGTGGACTAGAGCAGTACTTC.